These T cell receptor beta chains were read from a single sample in a study of monozygotic twins with inflammatory bowel disease. TCRdb re-called the 5' RACE reads and catalogs CDR3 proteins one per entry, DNA excluded. This listing includes fewer than 550,000 distinct CDR3 sequences. Material for sequencing was blood. All receptors derive from a human donor with ulcerative colitis or Crohn's disease, or a healthy co-twin of an affected twin (not recorded which). CDR3s include the opening cysteine and the closing phenylalanine or tryptophan.

V gene	J gene	CDR3 protein
TRBV18	TRBJ1-1	CASSPLDANTEAFF
TRBV6-2/TRBV6-3	TRBJ1-2	CASSLWTGGLGVDGYTF
TRBV6-1	TRBJ1-1	CASTSRHTLNTEAFF
TRBV6-1	TRBJ2-3	CASKLDNRNTDTQYF
TRBV6-5	TRBJ1-2	CASSYSRQGWSDRGYTF
TRBV7-9	TRBJ2-1	CASSVANEQFF
TRBV3-1	TRBJ2-1	CASRASGGAYNEQFF
TRBV4-1	TRBJ2-3	CASSRLLINTQYF
TRBV19	TRBJ1-1	CASSINRLGPGAFF
TRBV5-5	TRBJ2-7	CASSLIQAYEQYF
TRBV7-2	TRBJ2-3	CASSSPPRADTQYF
TRBV25-1	TRBJ2-7	CASSEYALAGLQYF
TRBV2	TRBJ2-5	CASSERAGRRETQYF
TRBV5-5	TRBJ1-2	CASSQYYGYTF
TRBV30	TRBJ1-1	CAYRPGLLNTEAFF
TRBV2	TRBJ1-2	CASRNRYPQAGYTF
TRBV11-2	TRBJ2-1	CASSLTGWGSPEQFF
TRBV20-1	TRBJ2-4	CSARESAKNIQYF
TRBV7-9	TRBJ1-1	CASSWQGGNTEAFF
TRBV6-2/TRBV6-3	TRBJ2-5	CASSYGQAGWETQYF
TRBV7-9	TRBJ2-2	CASSLSGSTTGELFF
TRBV4-3	TRBJ2-7	CASSPRTGGAYEQYF
TRBV29-1	TRBJ2-2	CSTLGPNTGELFF
TRBV29-1	TRBJ2-7	CSGGTSFYEQYF
TRBV7-6	TRBJ2-5	CASSPVNPTGGGQETQYF
TRBV9	TRBJ2-3	CASTLGLAGSTDTQYF
TRBV7-2	TRBJ2-6	CASRPGAASGANVLTF
TRBV7-9	TRBJ2-4	CASSSGRSKNIQYF
TRBV5-1	TRBJ2-7	CASSLLGTSGTEQYF
TRBV18	TRBJ1-1	CASSQATGAEVAEAFF
TRBV4-2	TRBJ2-7	CASSPEGQHTPRFDSYEQYF
TRBV19	TRBJ1-5	CASRAQEYSNQPQHF
TRBV10-3	TRBJ2-1	CATGASVAGNEQFF
TRBV7-9	TRBJ2-7	CASSLRTEWHEQYF
TRBV20-1	TRBJ1-2	CSARDYLGKWVDYGYTF
TRBV6-5	TRBJ1-2	CASSNPGSYGYTF
TRBV20-1	TRBJ2-7	CSARDRVSYEQYF
TRBV14	TRBJ2-3	CASSQDRLRKATDTQYF
TRBV18	TRBJ1-4	CASSPPLGSEKLFF
TRBV19	TRBJ2-1	CASNLGLAGVNEQFF
TRBV3-1	TRBJ2-5	CASSRRGLAGGPETQYF
TRBV6-5	TRBJ1-2	CASSYSGAAWDGYTF
TRBV30	TRBJ1-4	CAWSPPRTGPNEKLFF
TRBV4-1	TRBJ2-2	CASSQEGVGRPFANTGELFF
TRBV3-1	TRBJ2-2	CASSQNTGELFF
TRBV5-4	TRBJ2-7	CASSPEGGLAVYEQYF